One TCR beta chain is described in this entry. Its target is not known. A read error may produce the germline difference seen at one junction end. Two-round multiplex PCR, the amplification method, yielded TCR beta CDR3 from genomic DNA. TRBV and TRBJ genes each had their own specific primers in first-round PCR. TCRdb passed the multiplex PCR reads through MiXCR, listing each CDR3 protein once. The table includes more than 11,000 distinct CDR3 sequences, 25% to 40% detected once. This sample was taken from a study of prognosis after radiotherapy for stage I lung cancer. About the research overall: Radiotherapy was followed by distant metastases in several patients, which appeared at a median of 7 months; roughly 16 patients showed no significant progression.

This CDR3 spans 14 amino acids. General study results and limits: Usage of TRBV and TRBJ genes reportedly differed between metastatic and non-metastatic patients.

The authors drew around 6 milliliters of peripheral blood at each of two time points. The sequence derives from a donor aged 50 or older with non-small cell lung cancer. The V gene is TRBV12-3 or TRBV12-4, the J gene TRBJ2-7, with TRBD2 matching over 7 bases. The source material was PBMCs, sampled before or after stereotactic body radiation therapy (not recorded which). The CDR3 protein is CAISFRRGSYEQYF. DNA of the CDR3: TGTGCCATCAGTTTCAGGCGGGGGTCCTACGAGCAGTACTTC.